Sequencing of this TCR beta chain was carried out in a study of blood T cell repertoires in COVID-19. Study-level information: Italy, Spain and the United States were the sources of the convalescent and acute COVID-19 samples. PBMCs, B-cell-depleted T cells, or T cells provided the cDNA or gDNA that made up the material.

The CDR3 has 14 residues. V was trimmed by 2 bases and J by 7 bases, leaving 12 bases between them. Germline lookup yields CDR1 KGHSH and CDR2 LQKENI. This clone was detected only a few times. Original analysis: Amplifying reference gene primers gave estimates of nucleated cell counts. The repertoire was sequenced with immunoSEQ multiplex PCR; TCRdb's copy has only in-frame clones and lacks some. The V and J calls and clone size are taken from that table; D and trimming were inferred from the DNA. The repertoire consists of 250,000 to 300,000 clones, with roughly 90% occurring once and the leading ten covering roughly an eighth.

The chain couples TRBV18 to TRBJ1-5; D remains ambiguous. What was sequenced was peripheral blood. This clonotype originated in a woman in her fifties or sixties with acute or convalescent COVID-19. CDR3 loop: CASSPDSGVQPQHF. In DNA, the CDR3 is TGTGCCAGCTCACCAGATTCCGGGGTCCAGCCCCAGCATTTT.